The 30 T cell receptor beta chains below were found in one sample sequenced in a study of human T cells and chemical hapten exposure. As to time point: patch test 1, 2 weeks after DPC sensitization. Treatment defined: therapeutic diphenylcyclopropenone sensitization with weekly scalp DPC. TCRdb ran MiXCR on the RACE reads and lists one entry per CDR3 protein. The sample shows about 340,000 distinct CDR3 sequences, around 7% of them seen only once. The specimen was whole blood, collected in connection with sensitization to the hapten diphenylcyclopropenone (DPC). These receptor sequences come from a woman aged 18-29 years with alopecia areata. Some clones in this sample may be carry-over from other donors' samples.

The chain links TRBV3-1 to TRBJ2-2; D is undetermined. In germline, CDR1 is LGHDT, CDR2 YNNKEL (reference sequence). This CDR3 is built from 13 residues. V was trimmed by 2 bases and J by 3 bases, leaving 4 bases between them. The CDR3 spells CASSQTYTGELFF. The CDR3 nucleotides are TGTGCCAGCAGCCAAACCTACACCGGGGAGCTGTTTTTT.

This clonotype was seen ten or more times. At one end the junction does not follow the germline gene, possibly because of a read error. The chain employs TRBV7-7 and TRBJ2-5; D gene uncertain. CDR3 length: 13 residues. In germline, CDR1 is SSHAT, CDR2 FNYEAQ (reference sequence). In DNA, the CDR3 is TGTGCTAGCAGCTCAGCCTCACAAGAGACCCAGTACTTC. The encoded protein is CASSSASQETQYF.

This clonotype was counted at least ten times. The chain couples TRBV7-3 to TRBJ1-1; no reliable D call. The CDR3 contains 13 residues. Trimming took off 3 bases at V and 2 bases at J, with 7 bases between the two ends. Germline V lookup: CDR1 SGHTA, CDR2 FQGTGA. The CDR3 DNA follows: TGTGCCAGCAGCTTCTACCTTAACACTGAAGCTTTCTTT. Its protein is CASSFYLNTEAFF.

The chain employs TRBV28 and TRBJ2-7; 7 bases agree with TRBD1. The J segment lost 3 bases and the V segment lost 6 bases, leaving 14 bases of the junction unmatched. This CDR3 spans 16 amino acids. CDR1 MDHEN and CDR2 SYDVKM come from the germline V gene. DNA for the CDR3: TGTGCCAGCAGCCGTCTGTTACAGGGGCTCAGCTACGAGCAGTACTTC. It is translated as CASSRLLQGLSYEQYF. The variable domain in full, completed from reference TRBV28 and TRBJ2-7, reads DVKVTQSSRYLVKRTGEKVFLECVQDMDHENMFWYRQDPGLGLRLIYFSYDVKMKEKGDIPEGYSVSREKKERFSLILESASTNQTSMYLCASSRLLQGLSYEQYFGPGTRLTVT.

The chain carries TRBV2 and TRBJ2-7; possibly TRBD1 for D (7 bases). V was trimmed by 5 bases and J by 3 bases, leaving 26 bases between them. CDR3 length: 18 residues. Germline assignment: CDR1 SNHLY and CDR2 FYNNEI. Written as DNA, the CDR3 is TGTGCCAGCAGTAGCGCGGGACAGAGCCTAGGGGCCCTCTACGAGCAGTACTTC. This gives the protein CASSSAGQSLGALYEQYF.

The chain employs TRBV6-2 or TRBV6-3 and TRBJ1-2; 8 bases match TRBD1. CDR3 size: 17 residues. The germline V gene has CDR1 MNHEY and CDR2 SVGEGT. The J segment lost 6 bases and the V segment lost 2 bases, leaving 14 bases of the junction unmatched. CDR3 sequence (DNA): TGTGCCAGCAGTTACCCCTTTCCGGGACAGGCGGTAAATGGCTACACCTTC. This codes for CASSYPFPGQAVNGYTF.

The rearrangement uses TRBV11-1 and TRBJ1-1; no firm D call. There are 14 residues in the CDR3. V lost 5 bases, J lost 8 bases, and 18 bases lay in between. Germline V CDR1 and CDR2: SGHAT, FQDESV (reference sequence). The CDR3 here is CASSPTGRGGEAFF. For the CDR3, the DNA is TGTGCCAGCAGCCCGACTGGACGGGGAGGAGAAGCTTTCTTT.

CDR3 residues: CASSLSPGPNYGYTF. The CDR3 coding sequence is TGTGCCAGCAGTTTATCCCCCGGGCCCAACTATGGCTACACCTTC. This chain uses TRBV27 with TRBJ1-2; D not certain. The ends were cut back, 0 bases at V and 2 bases at J, with 10 bases in the middle. From germline, CDR1 is MNHEY and CDR2 SMNVEV (reference sequence). The CDR3 spans 15 residues.

The V call is TRBV7-8, the J call TRBJ1-3; no clear D gene. Germline V gene sequence: CDR1 SGHVS, CDR2 FQNEAQ. The CDR3 runs to 12 residues. The V end was cut by 5 bases, the J end by 8 bases, with 10 bases between. The CDR3 bases are TGTGCCAGCAGCCCCTTTCCGGACACCATATATTTT. It translates to CASSPFPDTIYF.

Concerning this clonotype itself: This may arise from a read error, as a much more abundant clone is one base away. V and J are TRBV28 and TRBJ1-2; perhaps TRBD1 as D (6 bases). Germline V gene sequence: CDR1 MDHEN, CDR2 SYDVKM. This CDR3 has 14 amino acids. CDR3 sequence: CASSFQGGNFGYTF. CDR3 nucleotides: TGTGCCAGCAGTTTTCAAGGGGGGAACTTTGGCTACACCTTC.

V is TRBV20-1 and J is TRBJ2-3, with D tentatively TRBD2 (7 bases). This CDR3 has 15 amino acids. Germline CDR1 is DFQATT and CDR2 is SNEGSKA (reference sequence). V lost 3 bases and J lost 2, with 15 bases in between. This CDR3 is CSAREGGEVTDTQYF. The CDR3 DNA follows: TGCAGTGCTAGGGAAGGGGGGGAGGTCACAGATACGCAGTATTTT.

This clonotype was recorded at least ten times. The chain is built from TRBV12-3 or TRBV12-4 and TRBJ1-1; 7 bases are shared with TRBD1. The CDR3 length is 11 residues. The V and J ends lost 5 bases and 10 bases, in that order; junction bases with no gene match: 4. For the CDR3, the DNA is TGTGCCAGCAGTCTTCGGGACAGAGCTTTCTTT. Its translation: CASSLRDRAFF.

On this clonotype itself: Being one base from a much bigger clone, this may be a read error. The CDR3 protein is CASSDLSGTCTDTQYF. DNA for the CDR3: TGTGCCAGCAGTGACCTTTCCGGGACTTGCACAGATACGCAGTATTTT. The rearrangement uses TRBV2 and TRBJ2-3; D is perhaps TRBD2 (6 bases). The germline V gene encodes CDR1 SNHLY and CDR2 FYNNEI. Deletions cut 3 bases from V and 1 base from J, with 14 bases between. The CDR3 consists of 16 residues.

This clonotype was observed a handful of times. This sequence joins TRBV12-3 or TRBV12-4 and TRBJ1-2; D perhaps matches TRBD1 (5 bases). Trimming pared 5 bases from V and 2 bases from J, leaving 9 bases between. The CDR3 sequence is 13 residues long. CDR3 DNA sequence: TGTGCCAGCAGTCGGGCAGGGAACTATGGCTACACCTTC. It is translated as CASSRAGNYGYTF.

The chain employs TRBV4-3 and TRBJ1-2; 8 bases map to TRBD1. This CDR3 is built from 19 residues. After removal of 0 bases from V and 4 bases from J, the junction contained 16 bases not matched to a gene. Germline V CDR1 and CDR2: LGHNA, YSLEER. The CDR3 DNA follows: TGCGCCAGCAGCCAAGATTTCCCCCCCTCCGGGACAGGCCGCTATGGCTACACCTTC. This gives the protein CASSQDFPPSGTGRYGYTF.

This clonotype appeared many times. This chain connects TRBV6-2 or TRBV6-3 to TRBJ1-1, with D tentatively TRBD1 (5 bases). This CDR3 has 18 amino acids. The germline V and J ends were trimmed by 7 bases and 3 bases, with 27 bases remaining between them. Germline CDR1 is MNHEY and CDR2 is SVGEGT. CDR3 amino acids: CASNPRKGRRVPDTEAFF. Here the CDR3 DNA reads TGTGCCAGCAACCCCCGAAAGGGGCGGAGGGTACCGGACACTGAAGCTTTCTTT.

This clonotype showed up just a few times. The V and J genes are TRBV6-2 or TRBV6-3 and TRBJ1-1, with D possibly matching TRBD1 (5 bases). Per germline, CDR1 MNHEY and CDR2 SVGEGT. Between the trimmed V and J ends, which lost 3 bases and 4 bases, there was a span of 18 bases. This CDR3 comprises 16 residues. Written as DNA, the CDR3 is TGTGCCAGCAGTTATTCCATCGCGCAGGGTATCACTGAAGCTTTCTTT. Residues: CASSYSIAQGITEAFF.

This clonotype has ten or more counts. The rearrangement joins TRBV12-3 or TRBV12-4 to TRBJ2-3; D remains ambiguous. Trimming took 3 bases from V and 12 from J, leaving 13 bases between them. CDR3 length: 12 residues. The CDR3 nucleotides are TGTGCCAGCAGTTTGGCCCCCCCGACCCAGTATTTT. Translating gives CASSLAPPTQYF.

In its sample, this clonotype was seen many times. As DNA, the CDR3 is TGTGCCAGCAGTTTACAGGCCGAGCAGTACTTC. Its protein is CASSLQAEQYF. The chain joins TRBV12-3 or TRBV12-4 to TRBJ2-7; no definite D call. V gave up 2 bases and J gave up 6 bases, with 5 bases separating them. The CDR3 covers 11 residues.

The chain links TRBV19 to TRBJ2-1; 10 bases are a match to TRBD2. V lost 5 bases, J lost 8 bases, and 9 bases stayed unmatched. CDR1 and CDR2 (germline): LNHDA, SQIVND (reference sequence). The CDR3 has 15 amino acids. CDR3 sequence reads: CASSQDSGGTDEQFF. The CDR3 DNA reads TGTGCCAGTAGTCAGGATAGCGGGGGGACGGATGAGCAGTTCTTC.

The table lists this clonotype with a few counts. The chain uses TRBV12-3 or TRBV12-4 and TRBJ1-2; TRBD1 agrees at 8 bases. The CDR3 sequence is 15 residues long. With 6 bases clipped from V and 4 bases from J, the junction kept 10 bases outside the gene matches. As DNA, the CDR3 is TGTGCCAGCAGCCAAGGACAGGGTGGTTTCTATGGCTACACCTTC. This codes for CASSQGQGGFYGYTF.

This clonotype came up a few times. The chain uses TRBV4-3 and TRBJ1-3; D perhaps matches TRBD1 (5 bases). The length of the CDR3 is 18 residues. From germline, CDR1 is LGHNA and CDR2 YSLEER. The V end lost 0 bases, the J end lost 0 bases, and 15 bases lay between the germline ends. The DNA of the CDR3 is TGCGCCAGCAGCCAAGAAGTGGGGACGGGGAGCTCTGGAAACACCATATATTTT. Translation gives CASSQEVGTGSSGNTIYF.

This clonotype has at least ten counts. The chain combines TRBV6-2 or TRBV6-3 with TRBJ2-3, with a possible D match to TRBD2 (7 bases). Trimming shortened V by 5 bases and J by 2 bases, and 14 bases separated the two germline ends. Germline V gene sequence: CDR1 MNHEY, CDR2 SVGEGT. The length of the CDR3 is 15 residues. CDR3 in DNA: TGTGCCAGCAGTACGGGGGGCCGTGACACAGATACGCAGTATTTT. Translation: CASSTGGRDTDTQYF.

As for this clonotype: At one end the junction does not follow the germline gene, possibly because of a read error. The chain links TRBV29-1 to TRBJ2-2; maybe TRBD2 (5 bases). The length of the CDR3 is 15 residues. The germline V gene encodes CDR1 SQVTM and CDR2 ANQGSEA. The CDR3: CSVLSAGLLTRELFF. The CDR3, as DNA: TGCAGCGTTCTATCTGCAGGACTGCTCACCAGGGAGCTGTTTTTT.

This clonotype was counted a few times. The J gene is TRBJ2-6, the V gene TRBV18; D call uncertain. CDR1 and CDR2 from the germline V gene are KGHSH and LQKENI. The CDR3 has 17 residues. Trimming shortened V by 2 bases and J by 0 bases, and 11 bases separated the two germline ends. Written as DNA, the CDR3 is TGTGCCAGCTCACCAGTGGATTTTTTCTCTGGGGCCAACGTCCTGACTTTC. This codes for CASSPVDFFSGANVLTF.

This clonotype was seen a few times. The chain carries TRBV29-1 and TRBJ2-3, with TRBD2 matching 9 bases. The V gene end was trimmed by 4 bases and the J gene end by 5 bases; junction bases not matched to a gene: 1. The CDR3 spans 12 residues. Germline CDR1 SQVTM, CDR2 ANQGSEA. The DNA for the CDR3 is TGCAGCGTTGTGACTAGCGGAGATACGCAGTATTTT. Its translation: CSVVTSGDTQYF.

This clonotype was recorded a few times. V and J are TRBV5-1 and TRBJ1-1; 7 bases are a match to TRBD1. With 3 bases clipped from V and 2 bases from J, the junction kept 4 bases outside the gene matches. Germline V gene data show CDR1 as SGHRS and CDR2 as YFSETQ. The CDR3 sequence is 14 residues long. The CDR3 reads CASSSEGGNTEAFF. In nucleotides, the CDR3 is TGCGCCAGCAGCTCCGAAGGGGGCAACACTGAAGCTTTCTTT.

Comments on this clonotype: At one end, the junction sequence differs from germline, possibly due to a read error. V and J are TRBV20-1 and TRBJ2-2, with TRBD2 as a possible D gene (6 bases). This CDR3 has 16 residues. The germline CDR1 and CDR2 sequences are DFQATT and SNEGSKA (reference sequence). In DNA form, the CDR3 reads TGCAGTGCTAGATCCCACGGGGGACTGAACACCGGGAAGCTGTTTTTT. Translation: CSARSHGGLNTGKLFF.

This sequence joins TRBV25-1 and TRBJ1-1; weak D call: TRBD1 (5 bases). The CDR3 has 14 amino acids. The germline V gene has CDR1 MGHDK and CDR2 SYGVNS. V was cut by 5 bases and J by 7 bases, with 17 bases left in between. CDR3 bases: TGTGCCAGCAGTACCCTCCAAGGGGACGTTGAAGCTTTCTTT. It yields the protein CASSTLQGDVEAFF.

This clonotype was seen more than once but under ten times. The chain uses TRBV6-1 and TRBJ1-5; 8 positions match TRBD1. The CDR3 consists of 15 residues. Trimming removed 2 bases from V and 9 bases from J; junction bases left unmatched: 9. Per germline, CDR1 MNHNS and CDR2 SASEGT. For the CDR3, the DNA is TGTGCCAGCAGTGAATTTGTGGCAGGGGGCATGCCCCAGCATTTT. It yields the protein CASSEFVAGGMPQHF.